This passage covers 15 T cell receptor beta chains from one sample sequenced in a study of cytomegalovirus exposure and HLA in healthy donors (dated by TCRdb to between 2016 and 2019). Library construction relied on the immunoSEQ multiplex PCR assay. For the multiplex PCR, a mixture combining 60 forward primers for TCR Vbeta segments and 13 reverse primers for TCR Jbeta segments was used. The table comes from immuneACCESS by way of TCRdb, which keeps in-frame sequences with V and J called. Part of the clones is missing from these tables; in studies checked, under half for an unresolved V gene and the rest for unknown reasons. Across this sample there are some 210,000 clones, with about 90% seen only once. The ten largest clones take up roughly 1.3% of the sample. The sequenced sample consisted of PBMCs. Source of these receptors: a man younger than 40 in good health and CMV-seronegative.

The DNA for the CDR3 is TGTGCCAGCAGTTTTATGGCAGGGGAATGGGATGAGCAGTTCTTC. The encoded protein is CASSFMAGEWDEQFF. V is TRBV27 and J is TRBJ2-1, with D maybe TRBD1 (6 bases). Germline loops: CDR1 MNHEY, CDR2 SMNVEV (reference sequence). The CDR3 loop spans 15 amino acids. The V end was cut by 3 bases, the J end by 8 bases, with 17 bases between.

Here the CDR3 reads CSVRRVGGEQYF. The CDR3 DNA sequence: TGCAGCGTCCGCAGGGTAGGTGGCGAGCAGTACTTC. The chain uses TRBV29-1 and TRBJ2-7, with D possibly matching TRBD1 (5 bases). Germline-derived CDR1 and CDR2 are SQVTM and ANQGSEA. V was shortened by 6 bases and J by 6 bases, with 15 bases between the two germline ends. CDR3 length equals 12 residues.

As DNA, the CDR3 is TGTGCCACCAGAGGACAGGGCAACTTCTATGGCTACACCTTC. Translated: CATRGQGNFYGYTF. V usage is TRBV15 and J usage is TRBJ1-2, with TRBD1 matching over 8 bases. Looked up from germline, CDR1 is LNHNV and CDR2 is YYDKDF (reference sequence). This CDR3 comprises 14 residues. V trimming: 6 bases; J trimming: 4 bases; junction bases outside the gene matches: 7.

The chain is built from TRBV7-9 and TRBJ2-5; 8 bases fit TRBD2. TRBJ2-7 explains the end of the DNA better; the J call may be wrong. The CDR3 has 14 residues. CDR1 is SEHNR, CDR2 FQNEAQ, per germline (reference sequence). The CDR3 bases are TGTGCCAGCAGCTTCACTAGCGGTCCCTACGAGCAGTACTTC. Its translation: CASSFTSGPYEQYF.

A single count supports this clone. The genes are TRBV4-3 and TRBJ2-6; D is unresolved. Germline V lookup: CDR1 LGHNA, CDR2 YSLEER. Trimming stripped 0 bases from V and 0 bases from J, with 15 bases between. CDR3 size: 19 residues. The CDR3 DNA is TGCGCCAGCAGCCAAGAAAGTCACAGTTCCTACTCTGGGGCCAACGTCCTGACTTTC. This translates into CASSQESHSSYSGANVLTF.

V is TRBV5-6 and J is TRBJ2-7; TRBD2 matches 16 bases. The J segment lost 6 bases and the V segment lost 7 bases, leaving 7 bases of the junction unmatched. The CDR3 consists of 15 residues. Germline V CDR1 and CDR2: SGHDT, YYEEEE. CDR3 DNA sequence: TGTGCCAGCGTTAGGGGGACTAGCGGGAGGGGCGAGCAGTACTTC. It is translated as CASVRGTSGRGEQYF.

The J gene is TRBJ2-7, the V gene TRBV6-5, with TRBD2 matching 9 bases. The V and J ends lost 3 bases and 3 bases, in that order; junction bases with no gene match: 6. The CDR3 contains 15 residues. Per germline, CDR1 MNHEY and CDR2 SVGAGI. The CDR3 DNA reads TGTGCCAGCAGTTATCTACTTAGCGGGGGCTACGAGCAGTACTTC. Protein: CASSYLLSGGYEQYF.

This CDR3 is CASIDSGSAYEQYF. Here the CDR3 DNA reads TGTGCCAGCATCGATAGCGGATCCGCCTACGAGCAGTACTTC. The rearrangement links TRBV28 to TRBJ2-7; possibly TRBD2 for D (6 bases). Germline assignment: CDR1 MDHEN and CDR2 SYDVKM. This CDR3 comprises 14 residues. The V end lost 7 bases, the J end lost 2 bases, and 15 bases lay between the germline ends.

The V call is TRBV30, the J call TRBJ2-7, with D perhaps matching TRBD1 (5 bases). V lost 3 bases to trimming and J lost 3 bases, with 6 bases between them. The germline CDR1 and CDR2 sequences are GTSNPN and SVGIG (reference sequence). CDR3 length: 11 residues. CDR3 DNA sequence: TGTGCCTGGAGACAGGACTACGAGCAGTACTTC. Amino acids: CAWRQDYEQYF.

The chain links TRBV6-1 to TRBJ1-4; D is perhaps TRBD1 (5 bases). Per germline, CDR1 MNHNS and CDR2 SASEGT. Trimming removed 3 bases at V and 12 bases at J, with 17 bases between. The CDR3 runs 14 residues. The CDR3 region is CASSEIGNWGELFF. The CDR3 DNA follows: TGTGCCAGCAGTGAGATAGGGAACTGGGGGGAACTGTTTTTT.

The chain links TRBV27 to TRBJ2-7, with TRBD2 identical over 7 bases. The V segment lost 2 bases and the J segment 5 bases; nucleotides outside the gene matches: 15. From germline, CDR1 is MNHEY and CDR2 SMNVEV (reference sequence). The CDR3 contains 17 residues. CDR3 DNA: TGTGCCAGCAGTTTAAGAAGGGGAGGGTCCCTAAGGAACGAGCAGTACTTC. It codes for CASSLRRGGSLRNEQYF.

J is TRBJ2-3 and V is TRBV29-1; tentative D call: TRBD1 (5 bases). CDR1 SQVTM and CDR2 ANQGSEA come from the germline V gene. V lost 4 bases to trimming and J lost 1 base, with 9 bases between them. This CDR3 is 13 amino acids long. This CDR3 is CSVVRRGTDTQYF. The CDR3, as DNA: TGCAGCGTTGTACGCAGGGGCACAGATACGCAGTATTTT.

The DNA of the CDR3 is TGTGCCAGCAGTTACTCCCTGGTTCAGGCCTACAATGAGCAGTTCTTC. Translated: CASSYSLVQAYNEQFF. The chain employs TRBV6-5 and TRBJ2-1; D gene ambiguous. Germline values: CDR1 MNHEY, CDR2 SVGAGI. The length of the CDR3 is 16 residues. V was trimmed by 0 bases and J by 2 bases, leaving 11 bases between them.

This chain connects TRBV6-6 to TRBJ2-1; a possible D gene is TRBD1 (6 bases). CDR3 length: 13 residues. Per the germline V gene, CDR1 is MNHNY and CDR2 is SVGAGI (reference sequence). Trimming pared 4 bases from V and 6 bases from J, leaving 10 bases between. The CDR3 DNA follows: TGTGCCAGCAGTTCGCAGGGGCCCAATGAGCAGTTCTTC. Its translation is CASSSQGPNEQFF.

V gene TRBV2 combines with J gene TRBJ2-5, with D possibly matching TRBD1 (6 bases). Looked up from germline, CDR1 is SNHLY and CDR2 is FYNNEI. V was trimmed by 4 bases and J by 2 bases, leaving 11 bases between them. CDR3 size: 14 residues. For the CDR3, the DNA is TGTGCCAGCAGTGCGGGGACATTACAAGAGACCCAGTACTTC. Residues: CASSAGTLQETQYF.